This T cell receptor (beta chain) was observed in a study of technical replicates of blood from several donors (dated by TCRdb to the late 2010s). Receptor amplification or capture employed the immunoSEQ multiplex PCR assay. Held by TCRdb, this immuneACCESS table contains in-frame sequences only and omits some clones. Under half of the omission traces to an unresolved V gene where checked; the cause of the rest is unknown. The sample table lists around 97,000 clones, roughly 94% of them with a count of one. The ten most abundant clones make up about 0.3% of the sample. About this clone: The target of this receptor is not known. No quality values exist for individual bases; no much larger clone is one base distant.

V is shortened by 3 bases, J by 4 bases, and the region joining them spans 4 bases. The cysteine opens and the phenylalanine closes a CDR3 of 11 amino acids. CDR3 DNA is the only sequence kept; it has 33 bases, read in frame from the first base. Sequences SQVTM (CDR1) and ANQGSEA (CDR2) are obtained from the germline V gene. The clonotype comes from a human donor in good health. The chain links TRBV29-1 with TRBJ2-1, with no confidently assigned D gene. The sample taken for sequencing was T cells isolated from PBMCs. The CDR3 is CSVDRYNEQFF. Read as DNA, the sequence is TGCAGCGTTGACAGGTACAATGAGCAGTTCTTC.